This is a list of T cell receptor beta chains from one sample in a study of blood T cells in healthy people across ages. TCRdb recomputed calls from the 5' RACE reads with MiXCR, one row per CDR3 protein. The data hold 590,000 or so distinct CDR3 sequences, with 25% to 30% observed a single time. Sequencing was done on a sample of blood. The receptor source for this set is a woman of 80 years or more in good health. Both conserved end residues are part of each CDR3. A D gene is named only where the DNA matches it firmly. Only some rows state a clone size, as once, few, many or a class for expanded clones.

v_gene: TRBV2; j_gene: TRBJ2-2; abundance: few; d_gene: NA; CDR3nt: TGTGCCAGCAGCGCTCAGGGGGGGAACACCGGGGAGCTGTTTTTT; CDR3aa: CASSAQGGNTGELFF
v_gene: TRBV20-1; j_gene: TRBJ2-7; abundance: NA; d_gene: NA; CDR3nt: TGCAGTGCTAGAGGAGGAGGGAGTGGCTACGAGCAGTACTTC; CDR3aa: CSARGGGSGYEQYF
v_gene: TRBV7-9; j_gene: TRBJ2-5; abundance: many; d_gene: TRBD2; CDR3nt: TGTGCCACCAATGACGGGGGGTACCAAGAGACCCAGTACTTC; CDR3aa: CATNDGGYQETQYF
v_gene: TRBV28; j_gene: TRBJ1-6; abundance: many; d_gene: TRBD1; CDR3nt: TGTGCCAGCAGTCGACAGGGGGGAGAGGTAAAGCCCCTCCACTTT; CDR3aa: CASSRQGGEVKPLHF
v_gene: TRBV27; j_gene: TRBJ1-1; abundance: few; d_gene: NA; CDR3nt: TGTGCCAGCAGTTTAGATACACATACTATGAACACTGAAGCTTTCTTT; CDR3aa: CASSLDTHTMNTEAFF
v_gene: TRBV5-1; j_gene: TRBJ1-5; abundance: NA; d_gene: TRBD1; CDR3nt: TGCGCCAGCAGCAGGACAGGGCCGGGTCAGCCCCAGCATTTT; CDR3aa: CASSRTGPGQPQHF
v_gene: TRBV4-2; j_gene: TRBJ2-1; abundance: NA; d_gene: TRBD1; CDR3nt: TGTGCCAGCAGCCACAGACTCGGACAGGGGGTATCCAATGAGCAGTTCTTC; CDR3aa: CASSHRLGQGVSNEQFF
v_gene: TRBV7-2; j_gene: TRBJ2-7; abundance: many; d_gene: NA; CDR3nt: TGTGCCAGCAGCCCTCCGCTAGAGGTCAGGGGTGCCTACGAGCAGTACTTC; CDR3aa: CASSPPLEVRGAYEQYF
v_gene: TRBV14; j_gene: TRBJ1-2; abundance: NA; d_gene: NA; CDR3nt: TGTGCCAGCAGCCAAGATCTCGAAGGGGCACGGTTCAATGGCTACACCTTC; CDR3aa: CASSQDLEGARFNGYTF
v_gene: TRBV12-3/TRBV12-4; j_gene: TRBJ1-2; abundance: many; d_gene: TRBD1; CDR3nt: TGTGCCAGCAGTTTAGAGGGACAGAAGGGATATGGCTACACCTTC; CDR3aa: CASSLEGQKGYGYTF
v_gene: TRBV29-1; j_gene: TRBJ2-5; abundance: NA; d_gene: NA; CDR3nt: TGCAGCGTTGAACCGGGACCCAGGGGAGAGACCCAGTACTTC; CDR3aa: CSVEPGPRGETQYF
v_gene: TRBV11-1; j_gene: TRBJ2-3; abundance: NA; d_gene: NA; CDR3nt: TGTGCCAGCAGCTCGCGGAGGCCCAGGGATAGCACAGATGCGCAGTATTTT; CDR3aa: CASSSRRPRDSTDAQYF
v_gene: TRBV5-1; j_gene: TRBJ2-1; abundance: NA; d_gene: NA; CDR3nt: TGCGCCAGCAGCTTGACTAGCAGGGGGGATGAGCAGTTCTTC; CDR3aa: CASSLTSRGDEQFF
v_gene: TRBV20-1; j_gene: TRBJ2-5; abundance: many; d_gene: TRBD2; CDR3nt: TGCAGTGCCTCGAGACTAGCGGGGGGAGACAAAGAGACCCAGTACTTC; CDR3aa: CSASRLAGGDKETQYF
v_gene: TRBV6-1; j_gene: TRBJ1-6; abundance: many; d_gene: NA; CDR3nt: TGTGCCAGCAGCCGCCGGAGTTCACCCCTCCACTTT; CDR3aa: CASSRRSSPLHF
v_gene: TRBV6-2/TRBV6-3; j_gene: TRBJ2-1; abundance: many; d_gene: TRBD2; CDR3nt: TGTGCCAGCAAAATCAGCGGGGGGGCCTGGCATGAGCAGTTCTTC; CDR3aa: CASKISGGAWHEQFF
v_gene: TRBV9; j_gene: TRBJ2-7; abundance: many; d_gene: NA; CDR3nt: TGTGCCAGCAGAAAGTGGGCTTACTACGAGCAGTACTTC; CDR3aa: CASRKWAYYEQYF
v_gene: TRBV7-9; j_gene: TRBJ2-7; abundance: few; d_gene: TRBD1; CDR3nt: TGTGCCAGCAGCCACCGACAGGGTGGAAGGGGTGAGCAGTACTTC; CDR3aa: CASSHRQGGRGEQYF
v_gene: TRBV7-2; j_gene: TRBJ2-7; abundance: many; d_gene: NA; CDR3nt: TGTGCCAGCGCCAATACGGCGCCCTACGAGCAGTACTTC; CDR3aa: CASANTAPYEQYF
v_gene: TRBV30; j_gene: TRBJ1-4; abundance: NA; d_gene: NA; CDR3nt: TGTGCCTGGAACTTCCGGACTGGCGGAATGAAAAAACTGTTTTTT; CDR3aa: CAWNFRTGGMKKLFF
v_gene: TRBV27; j_gene: TRBJ2-3; abundance: few; d_gene: TRBD1; CDR3nt: TGTGCCAGCAGTTTATTTAGCCGTGGACAGGGGGGCACAGATACGCAGTATTTT; CDR3aa: CASSLFSRGQGGTDTQYF
v_gene: TRBV7-3; j_gene: TRBJ2-7; abundance: NA; d_gene: NA; CDR3nt: TGTGCCAGCAGCTCAACTCTCAACAATGAGCAGTACTTC; CDR3aa: CASSSTLNNEQYF
v_gene: TRBV7-9; j_gene: TRBJ1-3; abundance: few; d_gene: NA; CDR3nt: TGTGCCAGCAGCTTAGTGGCGGATACCTCTGGAAACACCATATATTTT; CDR3aa: CASSLVADTSGNTIYF
v_gene: TRBV20-1; j_gene: TRBJ1-2; abundance: NA; d_gene: NA; CDR3nt: TGCAGTGCAAGGGCCAGGGTGAAGGGCTACACCTTC; CDR3aa: CSARARVKGYTF
v_gene: TRBV20-1; j_gene: TRBJ2-6; abundance: NA; d_gene: NA; CDR3nt: TGCAGTGCTAGGTCCCTGGGAGCCAACGTCCTGACTTTC; CDR3aa: CSARSLGANVLTF
v_gene: TRBV6-6; j_gene: TRBJ1-5; abundance: few; d_gene: NA; CDR3nt: TGTGCCAGCAGTTACAACAACAGGGAAGTGAGCAATCAGCCCCAGCATTTT; CDR3aa: CASSYNNREVSNQPQHF
v_gene: TRBV7-2; j_gene: TRBJ2-7; abundance: many; d_gene: TRBD2; CDR3nt: TGTGCCAGCAGCTTGGAGCTAGCGGGATTTCAGTACTTC; CDR3aa: CASSLELAGFQYF
v_gene: TRBV7-9; j_gene: TRBJ1-1; abundance: NA; d_gene: NA; CDR3nt: TGTGCCAGCAGCTTAGTGTTCAGAGAGAACACTGAAGCTTTCTTT; CDR3aa: CASSLVFRENTEAFF
v_gene: TRBV3-1; j_gene: TRBJ2-7; abundance: many; d_gene: NA; CDR3nt: TGTGCCAGCAGCCAAGACCGCAGTCTAAACGAGCAGTACTTC; CDR3aa: CASSQDRSLNEQYF
v_gene: TRBV12-3/TRBV12-4; j_gene: TRBJ1-6; abundance: many; d_gene: NA; CDR3nt: TGTGCCAGCAGTTTCCTGAATTCACCCCTCCACTTT; CDR3aa: CASSFLNSPLHF
v_gene: TRBV20-1; j_gene: TRBJ2-7; abundance: NA; d_gene: TRBD2; CDR3nt: TGCAGTGCTTACCGACTAGCGGACTACGAGCAGTACTTC; CDR3aa: CSAYRLADYEQYF
v_gene: TRBV7-2; j_gene: TRBJ2-3; abundance: few; d_gene: NA; CDR3nt: TGTGCCAGCAGGCTCACTATCTCCAGGGGAGATACGCAGTATTTT; CDR3aa: CASRLTISRGDTQYF
v_gene: TRBV24-1; j_gene: TRBJ2-5; abundance: few; d_gene: NA; CDR3nt: TGTGCCACCAGTGATTTTAAGGGCCCGGGCCAAGAGACCCAGTACTTC; CDR3aa: CATSDFKGPGQETQYF
v_gene: TRBV4-1; j_gene: TRBJ2-7; abundance: few; d_gene: TRBD2; CDR3nt: TGCGCCAGCAGCCACCAACTAGCGGGAGTTGGCGATGACTACGAGCAGTACTTC; CDR3aa: CASSHQLAGVGDDYEQYF
v_gene: TRBV4-1; j_gene: TRBJ1-2; abundance: many; d_gene: NA; CDR3nt: TGCGCCAGCAGCCAAGAACAGGCCTCTTACTCCTATGGCTACACCTTC; CDR3aa: CASSQEQASYSYGYTF
v_gene: TRBV6-6; j_gene: TRBJ1-1; abundance: NA; d_gene: TRBD1; CDR3nt: TGTGCCAGCAGTCTAGGACAGGGGCTAGGGTACACTGAAGCTTTCTTT; CDR3aa: CASSLGQGLGYTEAFF
v_gene: TRBV7-8; j_gene: TRBJ2-1; abundance: NA; d_gene: NA; CDR3nt: TGTGCCAGCAGCTTAGGGCAGGGCCGATACTCCTACAATGAGCAGTTCTTC; CDR3aa: CASSLGQGRYSYNEQFF
v_gene: TRBV20-1; j_gene: TRBJ1-6; abundance: many; d_gene: TRBD1; CDR3nt: TGCAGTGGGCGCGGGGACAGGGGCGGTGGACCCCTCCACTTT; CDR3aa: CSGRGDRGGGPLHF
v_gene: TRBV14; j_gene: TRBJ2-2; abundance: NA; d_gene: NA; CDR3nt: TGTGCCAGCAGCCAGGGGTTGACCGGGGAGCTGTTTTTT; CDR3aa: CASSQGLTGELFF
v_gene: TRBV7-9; j_gene: TRBJ1-1; abundance: NA; d_gene: TRBD1; CDR3nt: TGTGCCAGCAGTCCACGGGAGCGACAGGGAGGGACTGAAGCTTTCTTT; CDR3aa: CASSPRERQGGTEAFF
v_gene: TRBV2; j_gene: TRBJ2-1; abundance: NA; d_gene: TRBD2; CDR3nt: TGTGCCAGCGGAAGGGGGGGGACTAGCGGCTACAATGAGCAGTTCTTC; CDR3aa: CASGRGGTSGYNEQFF
v_gene: TRBV5-1; j_gene: TRBJ1-2; abundance: many; d_gene: NA; CDR3nt: TGCGCCAGCAGCCGGGTGGAGGGGAAAGATGGCTACACCTTC; CDR3aa: CASSRVEGKDGYTF
v_gene: TRBV10-3; j_gene: TRBJ2-1; abundance: many; d_gene: NA; CDR3nt: TGTGCCATCAGTGAAGGGACTTTTTACAATGAGCAGTTCTTC; CDR3aa: CAISEGTFYNEQFF
v_gene: TRBV27; j_gene: TRBJ2-2; abundance: many; d_gene: TRBD1; CDR3nt: TGTGCCAGCAAAAAGGACAGGGCCACCGGGGAGCTGTTTTTT; CDR3aa: CASKKDRATGELFF
v_gene: TRBV3-1; j_gene: TRBJ1-1; abundance: few; d_gene: NA; CDR3nt: TGTGCCAGCAGCCAAGAAGCCCCCGGGGCACTGAAGAACACTGAAGCTTTCTTT; CDR3aa: CASSQEAPGALKNTEAFF